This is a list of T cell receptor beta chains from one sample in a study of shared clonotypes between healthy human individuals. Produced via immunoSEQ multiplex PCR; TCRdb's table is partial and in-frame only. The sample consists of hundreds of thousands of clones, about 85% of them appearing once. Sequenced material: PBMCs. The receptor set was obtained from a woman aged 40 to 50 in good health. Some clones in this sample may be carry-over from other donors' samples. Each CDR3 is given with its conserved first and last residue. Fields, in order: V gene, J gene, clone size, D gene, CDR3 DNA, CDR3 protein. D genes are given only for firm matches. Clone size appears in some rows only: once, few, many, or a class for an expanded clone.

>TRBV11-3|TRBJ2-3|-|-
TGTGCCAGCAGCTTAAACCTTTATGATACGCAGTATTTT
CASSLNLYDTQYF
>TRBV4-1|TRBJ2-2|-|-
TGCGCCAGCAGCCAAGATTGGACACACACCGGGGAGCTGTTTTTT
CASSQDWTHTGELFF
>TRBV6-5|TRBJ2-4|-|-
TGTGCCAGCAGTACCAATACAGGGTGGGAGTACTTC
CASSTNTGWEYF
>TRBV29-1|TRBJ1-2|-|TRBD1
TGCAGCGTTGTGGGGACAGGCAACGGCTACACCTTC
CSVVGTGNGYTF
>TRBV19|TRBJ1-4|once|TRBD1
TGTGCCAGTAGACCCCTGGACAGGGGGAGAGAAAAACTGTTTTTT
CASRPLDRGREKLFF
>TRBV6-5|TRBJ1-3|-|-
TGTGCCAGCAGCCGGGACATCGCTGGAAACACCATATATTTT
CASSRDIAGNTIYF
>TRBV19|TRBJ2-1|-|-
TGTGCTAGTAGTATCCTAGTTCGGACCAACAATGAGCAGTTCTTC
CASSILVRTNNEQFF
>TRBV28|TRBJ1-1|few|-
TGTGCCAGCAGCCGTACAGGGTACACTGAAGCTTTCTTT
CASSRTGYTEAFF
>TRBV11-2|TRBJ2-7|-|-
TGTGCCAGCAGCTTAGTCCCGTCCAGCTCCTACGAGCAGTACTTC
CASSLVPSSSYEQYF
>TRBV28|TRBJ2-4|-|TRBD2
TGTGCCAGCAGTCCCGGGGGGGTATTGGGCATTCAGTACTTC
CASSPGGVLGIQYF
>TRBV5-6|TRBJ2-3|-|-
TGTGCCAGCAGCCAGACGGGAGAGGCGGATACGCAGTATTTT
CASSQTGEADTQYF
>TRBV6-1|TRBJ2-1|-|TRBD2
TGTGCCAGCAGTGAATCGGACGGGAGGGGGTATGAGCAGTTCTTC
CASSESDGRGYEQFF
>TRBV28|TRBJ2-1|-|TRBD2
TGTGCCAGCAGTGAAGGGACTAGGTTCAATGAGCAGTTCTTC
CASSEGTRFNEQFF
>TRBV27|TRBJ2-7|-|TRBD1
TGTGCCAGCAGTTTATCGGGGACAGGGAACGAGCAGTACTTC
CASSLSGTGNEQYF
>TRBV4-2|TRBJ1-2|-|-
TGTGCCAGCAGCCAAGATTCCGGGAACTATGGCTACACCTTC
CASSQDSGNYGYTF
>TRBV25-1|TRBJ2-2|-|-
TGTGCCAGCAGTGAGGGAGCGAACACCGGGGAGCTGTTTTTT
CASSEGANTGELFF
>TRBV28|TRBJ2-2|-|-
TGTGCCAGCAGTTACCCTCGGGTGAACACCGGGGAGCTGTTTTTT
CASSYPRVNTGELFF
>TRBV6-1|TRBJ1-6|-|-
TGTGCCAGCAATCGGAAAGATAATTCACCCCTCCACTTT
CASNRKDNSPLHF
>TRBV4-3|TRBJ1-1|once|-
TGCGCCAGCAGCCAAGATCTGTCACGGACTGAAGCTTTCTTT
CASSQDLSRTEAFF